In this sample, the clone carrying this T cell receptor beta chain turned up a few times. What it binds is unknown. These data come from a study of tumor-infiltrating lymphocytes in glioblastoma multiforme. Notes on the study in general: Just one glioblastoma patient contributed to the TCR-mutation comparison.

TCR beta libraries were built from RNA through three nested multiplex PCR rounds using modified ARM-PCR. Using its own MiXCR run on the multiplex PCR reads, TCRdb lists one record per CDR3 protein. The profile covers about 32,000 distinct CDR3 sequences, with 60% to 75% appearing a single time and around 33% taken by the ten largest. The specimen was brain tumor tissue. The clonotype originates from a male donor with glioblastoma.

CDR3: CASSLGPANEQFF. DNA of the CDR3: TGTGCCAGTAGTTTAGGGCCGGCCAATGAGCAGTTCTTC. This sequence joins TRBV19 and TRBJ2-1; D unresolved. V was cut by 5 bases and J by 6 bases, with 11 bases left in between. Germline CDR1 reads LNHDA; CDR2 reads SQIVND (reference sequence). The CDR3 covers 13 residues.